This T cell receptor beta chain stems from a study of identical twins. Study findings and constraints: Insertions were reduced in abundant cord blood beta clonotypes but not in memory repertoires.

With no exceptions, donors were healthy Caucasians. With V trimmed by 6 bases and J by 5 bases, 4 bases remained unmatched. This CDR3 is 12 amino acids long. Germline CDR1 DFQATT, CDR2 SNEGSKA (reference sequence). Details on this clonotype: Its antigen is undetermined.

After template switching added a universal primer site, the resulting cDNA carried unique molecular identifiers. TCRdb fed the 5' RACE reads into MiXCR, producing one record per CDR3 protein. In the table there are approximately 220,000 distinct CDR3 sequences, roughly 7.5% of which are singletons. This same sample was also part of a study on yellow fever vaccine responses in identical twins. From that paper: Reported findings indicate that twins' vaccine T cell responses seemed partially convergent, partially personalized.

The source material was memory (CD45RO+) T cells sorted from blood. This clonotype was obtained from a woman aged 18-35 years in good health. The chain couples TRBV20-1 to TRBJ2-5, with TRBD1 matching over 9 bases. The DNA for the CDR3 is TGCAGTGCCCCGACAGGGGGGGAGACCCAGTACTTC. Encoded protein: CSAPTGGETQYF.